This T cell receptor beta chain was observed in a study of blood T cell repertoires in COVID-19. Followed over time, Seattle patients had been enrolled while infection was active. V shed 10 bases and J shed 3 bases, with 19 bases lying between them. CDR1 and CDR2 (germline): LNHDA, SQIVND (reference sequence). This CDR3 contains 15 residues. The protocol was immunoSEQ multiplex PCR, while the TCRdb copy is restricted to in-frame clones and leaves out a portion. The sample shows about 350,000 clones, roughly nine tenths of them seen only once. The chain combines TRBV19 with TRBJ1-5, with D possibly TRBD1 on 5 matching bases. Sequences were obtained from peripheral blood. The sequence came from a woman aged 55-70 years with COVID-19, enrolled during active disease. The CDR3 region has the DNA TGTGCCACCGCTGAGGGGAGGGAGGTCAATCAGCCCCAGCATTTT. This gives the protein CATAEGREVNQPQHF.